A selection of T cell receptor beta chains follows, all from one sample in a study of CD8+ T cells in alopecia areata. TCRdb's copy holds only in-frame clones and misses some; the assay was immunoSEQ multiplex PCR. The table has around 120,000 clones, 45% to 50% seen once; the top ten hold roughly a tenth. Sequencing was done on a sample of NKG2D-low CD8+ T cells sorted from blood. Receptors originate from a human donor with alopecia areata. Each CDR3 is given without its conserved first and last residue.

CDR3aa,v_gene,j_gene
ASSPTNNYGYT,TRBV7-6,TRBJ1-2
SVEEAREGRETQY,TRBV29-1,TRBJ2-5
AWSLGGDYEQY,TRBV30,TRBJ2-7
ASSQPEREGTGELF,TRBV4-2,TRBJ2-2
ATSPSGGPQH,TRBV15,TRBJ1-5
ASSRSVDSSYEQY,TRBV4-1,TRBJ2-7
ASSVEGSSSYNEQF,TRBV9,TRBJ2-1
ASSGSPNYEQY,TRBV6-5,TRBJ2-7
SVELVDYEQY,TRBV29-1,TRBJ2-7
SVGGQGVPEQY,TRBV29-1,TRBJ2-7
ATQVGETQY,TRBV28,TRBJ2-5
ASSPLGGTADYYEQY,TRBV5-1,TRBJ2-7
ASSASGYTDTQY,TRBV28,TRBJ2-3
ASSVSGGLTDTQY,TRBV9,TRBJ2-3
ASSISEQF,TRBV11-2,TRBJ2-1
SVDSLAVNEQY,TRBV29-1,TRBJ2-7
SAPVTNEQF,TRBV29-1,TRBJ2-1
SVVPDTEAF,TRBV29-1,TRBJ1-1
SQSIGDEQY,TRBV29-1,TRBJ2-7
SVVNQLGDGYT,TRBV29-1,TRBJ1-2
SVEDPGRGEATDTQY,TRBV29-1,TRBJ2-3
ASSLGDNEQF,TRBV5-6,TRBJ2-1
SVGRDTGELF,TRBV29-1,TRBJ2-2